The 3 T cell receptor beta chains given below trace back to one sample, sequenced in a study of CD8 T cells in ankylosing spondylitis. TCRdb re-called the 5' RACE reads through MiXCR, storing one row per CDR3 protein. This sample yields more than 300,000 distinct CDR3 sequences, of which approximately 10% are seen a single time; roughly 9% belongs to the top ten. The specimen was blood, either unsorted or a sorted T cell fraction (not recorded which). The receptors derive from a female donor with ankylosing spondylitis or in good health (not recorded which).

This clonotype was detected ten times or more. The rearrangement uses TRBV9 and TRBJ2-5; D might be TRBD2 (6 bases). The CDR3 consists of 14 residues. Germline CDR1 SGDLS, CDR2 YYNGEE. Trimming left V 4 bases short and J 0 bases short, with 10 bases between. The CDR3 coding sequence is TGTGCCAGCAGCCGCCGGGACTACCAAGAGACCCAGTACTTC. Protein: CASSRRDYQETQYF.

This clonotype was seen at least ten times. The rearrangement joins TRBV18 to TRBJ1-4; TRBD1 might be the D (5 bases). The germline V gene encodes CDR1 KGHSH and CDR2 LQKENI. Trimming removed 3 bases from V and 5 bases from J, with 7 bases in between. This CDR3 has 13 amino acids. The CDR3 loop reads CASSPGLNEKLFF. DNA of the CDR3: TGTGCCAGCTCACCGGGACTGAATGAAAAACTGTTTTTT.

This clonotype was counted ten times or more. The rearrangement joins TRBV7-6 to TRBJ1-3, with a weak D call TRBD1 (6 bases). Trimming removed 1 base from V and 0 bases from J, with 13 bases in between. This CDR3 has 17 residues. Germline V gene lookup returns CDR1 SGHVS and CDR2 FNYEAQ. The CDR3 reads CASSLGTTGSSGNTIYF. In nucleotides, the CDR3 is TGTGCCAGCAGCTTAGGTACCACAGGGAGCTCTGGAAACACCATATATTTT.